What follows are 28 T cell receptor beta chains derived from one specimen sequenced in a study of blood T cell repertoires in COVID-19 (dated by TCRdb to 2020 to 2021). The library was made by the immunoSEQ multiplex PCR assay. TCRdb carries this immuneACCESS record with in-frame sequences only. Its versions omit some clonotypes, under half of them owing to an unresolved V gene in the studies checked, with the rest unexplained. The sample has 250,000 or so clones on record, 70% to 90% of them singletons. The ten largest clonotypes hold approximately 7.2% of the sample. The sequenced material came from peripheral blood. These receptors originate from an older woman with active or convalescent COVID-19.

The chain links TRBV9 to TRBJ1-2; possible D gene TRBD1, 5 bases. The CDR3 runs 12 residues. CDR1 is SGDLS, CDR2 YYNGEE, per germline. Trimming removed 2 bases at V and 8 bases at J, with 10 bases between. In DNA form, the CDR3 reads TGTGCCAGCAGCGTTTCAGGGAACGGCTACACCTTC. Residues: CASSVSGNGYTF.

The chain joins TRBV5-4 to TRBJ1-2; D remains unclear. Deletions cut 0 bases from V and 0 bases from J, with 9 bases between. CDR1 SGHNT and CDR2 YYREEE come from the germline V gene (reference sequence). The CDR3 length is 15 residues. For the CDR3, the DNA is TGTGCCAGCAGCTTGGTACAGCCCGCTAACTATGGCTACACCTTC. Translation: CASSLVQPANYGYTF.

This clone was counted between two and nine times. The chain uses TRBV9 and TRBJ2-2, with D possibly matching TRBD1 (6 bases). CDR3 length equals 16 residues. The V gene lost 2 bases and the J gene lost 0 bases, with 11 bases spanning the gap. Germline loops: CDR1 SGDLS, CDR2 YYNGEE. Here the CDR3 reads CASSVGALPNTGELFF. The CDR3 DNA sequence: TGTGCCAGCAGCGTGGGGGCGCTCCCGAACACCGGGGAGCTGTTTTTT.

The chain recombines TRBV27 with TRBJ1-2; D might be TRBD1 (5 bases). The ends were cut back, 3 bases at V and 2 bases at J, with 10 bases in the middle. Germline CDR1 is MNHEY and CDR2 is SMNVEV (reference sequence). There are 14 residues in the CDR3. Here the CDR3 reads CASSFGGVNYGYTF. CDR3 in DNA: TGTGCCAGCAGTTTTGGGGGGGTGAACTATGGCTACACCTTC.

This clone was detected only once. This rearrangement joins TRBV4-3 to TRBJ2-3; tentative D call: TRBD1 (6 bases). The CDR3 contains 14 residues. The germline CDR1 and CDR2 sequences are LGHNA and YSLEER. Trimming pared 1 base from V and 5 bases from J, leaving 10 bases between. The CDR3 is CASSQVGAGDTQYF. Written as DNA, the CDR3 is TGCGCCAGCAGCCAAGTGGGGGCAGGAGATACGCAGTATTTT.

The genes are TRBV18 and TRBJ1-2; D gene ambiguous. The V and J ends lost 3 bases and 2 bases respectively, with 10 bases between them. From germline, CDR1 is KGHSH and CDR2 LQKENI. The CDR3 has 14 amino acids. The CDR3 loop is CASSPGVQNYGYTF. The CDR3 DNA reads TGTGCCAGCTCACCGGGCGTACAGAACTATGGCTACACCTTC.

V and J are TRBV3-1 (or the pseudogene TRBV3-2) and TRBJ1-2; 7 positions match TRBD1. Trimming removed 5 bases from V and 0 bases from J; junction bases left unmatched: 6. Germline V gene sequence: CDR1 LGHDT, CDR2 YNNKEL (reference sequence). The CDR3 is 15 residues long. CDR3 amino acids: CASSLGQEANYGYTF. Here the CDR3 DNA reads TGTGCCAGCAGCTTAGGACAGGAAGCTAACTATGGCTACACCTTC.

V is TRBV4-3 and J is TRBJ1-3; D gene unclear. V was clipped by 1 base and J by 0 bases, with 10 bases between them. This CDR3 is built from 16 residues. Germline CDR1 is LGHNA and CDR2 is YSLEER. This chain's CDR3 is CASSQGRSFSGNTIYF. CDR3 sequence (DNA): TGCGCCAGCAGCCAAGGCCGGAGCTTCTCTGGAAACACCATATATTTT.

The chain employs TRBV6-2 or TRBV6-3 and TRBJ1-6, with TRBD1 matching 9 bases. CDR1 is MNHEY and CDR2 is SVGEGT in the germline V gene. V gave up 5 bases and J gave up 9 bases; unmatched junction bases: 8. The CDR3 sequence is 15 residues long. Here the CDR3 reads CASSGGTGISSPLHF. The CDR3, as DNA: TGTGCCAGCAGTGGTGGGACAGGGATTAGTTCACCCCTCCACTTT.

J is TRBJ1-6 and V is TRBV20-1; TRBD1 agrees at 7 bases. Germline V lookup: CDR1 DFQATT, CDR2 SNEGSKA (reference sequence). The J segment lost 7 bases and the V segment lost 3 bases, leaving 9 bases of the junction unmatched. The CDR3 consists of 15 residues. The CDR3 is CSASQSGTANSPLHF. The CDR3 DNA follows: TGCAGTGCTAGTCAATCCGGGACAGCGAATTCACCCCTCCACTTT.

This chain joins TRBV24-1 and TRBJ2-1; the match to TRBD2 covers 13 bases. The germline V gene encodes CDR1 KGHDR and CDR2 SFDVKD. The ends lost 2 bases at V and 0 bases at J; junction bases unmatched: 6. This CDR3 is built from 19 residues. CDR3 loop: CATSDWGTSGVHSYNEQFF. CDR3 DNA sequence: TGTGCCACCAGTGATTGGGGGACTAGCGGGGTTCACTCCTACAATGAGCAGTTCTTC.

The chain uses TRBV28 and TRBJ1-6; tentative D call: TRBD1 (6 bases). The V gene's germline CDR1 is MDHEN and CDR2 SYDVKM. Trimming removed 8 bases at V and 14 bases at J, with 25 bases between. The CDR3 has 15 amino acids. The CDR3 protein is CASREGHSFLRSLHF. Written as DNA, the CDR3 is TGTGCCAGCCGTGAGGGACATAGTTTCCTTCGGTCCCTCCACTTT.

The chain is built from TRBV5-1 and TRBJ2-7; TRBD1 matches 10 bases. The CDR3 has 15 residues. Per the germline V gene, CDR1 is SGHRS and CDR2 is YFSETQ. The V segment lost 0 bases and the J segment 3 bases; nucleotides outside the gene matches: 3. This CDR3 is CASSLGQGAGYEQYF. The CDR3 nucleotides are TGCGCCAGCAGCTTGGGACAGGGGGCGGGCTACGAGCAGTACTTC.

This chain connects TRBV6-6 to TRBJ2-5; 7 bases fit TRBD1. Germline loops: CDR1 MNHNY, CDR2 SVGAGI (reference sequence). The CDR3 runs 16 residues. V dropped 0 bases and J dropped 7; count of bases not matched to a gene: 11. This CDR3 is CASSYSLTGWKVTQYF. The CDR3 DNA sequence: TGTGCCAGCAGTTACTCGCTGACAGGGTGGAAGGTGACCCAGTACTTC.

CDR3 amino acids: CASSLGTGGFFGEKLFF. The CDR3, as DNA: TGCGCCAGCAGCTTAGGGACAGGGGGCTTCTTCGGTGAAAAACTGTTTTTT. The chain uses TRBV5-1 and TRBJ1-4, with 12 bases identical to TRBD1. The V gene end was trimmed by 2 bases and the J gene end by 7 bases; junction bases not matched to a gene: 9. CDR1 SGHRS and CDR2 YFSETQ come from the germline V gene. The CDR3 is made up of 17 amino acids.

This clone was seen just once. The chain couples TRBV5-4 to TRBJ2-1; 9 bases align to TRBD1. CDR3 length equals 14 residues. V trimming: 5 bases; J trimming: 7 bases; junction bases outside the gene matches: 7. CDR1 is SGHNT, CDR2 YYREEE, per germline (reference sequence). In DNA form, the CDR3 reads TGTGCCAGCAGGCCGGGACAGGGTACGAATGAGCAGTTCTTC. Translating it yields CASRPGQGTNEQFF.

CDR3 region: CASSLKDSSGNTIYF. The CDR3 coding sequence is TGCGCCAGCAGCTTGAAAGACAGCTCTGGAAACACCATATATTTT. The chain links TRBV5-1 to TRBJ1-3, with D maybe TRBD1 (5 bases). Germline V CDR1 and CDR2: SGHRS, YFSETQ. Trimming pared 1 base from V and 0 bases from J, leaving 8 bases between. The CDR3 contains 15 residues.

V is TRBV11-3 and J is TRBJ2-3; possible D gene TRBD1, 5 bases. The V end was cut by 5 bases, the J end by 6 bases, with 12 bases between. CDR1 is SGHNT, CDR2 YENEEA, per germline. The CDR3 loop spans 13 amino acids. CDR3 amino acids: CASSAPPGDTQYF. The CDR3 coding sequence is TGTGCCAGCAGCGCCCCCCCAGGGGATACGCAGTATTTT. The variable domain in full, completed from reference TRBV11-3 and TRBJ2-3, reads EAGVVQSPRYKIIEKKQPVAFWCNPISGHNTLYWYLQNLGQGPELLIRYENEEAVDDSQLPKDRFSAERLKGVDSTLKIQPAELGDSAVYLCASSAPPGDTQYFGPGTRLTVL.

The chain uses TRBV15 and TRBJ1-4; D remains unclear. The CDR3 extends over 15 amino acids. V was shortened by 0 bases and J by 1 base, with 6 bases between the two germline ends. Germline CDR1 LNHNV, CDR2 YYDKDF (reference sequence). The CDR3 region has the DNA TGTGCCACCAGCAGAGAAAGACTAACTAATGAAAAACTGTTTTTT. Translation gives CATSRERLTNEKLFF. The variable domain in full, with the rest retrieved from reference TRBV15 and TRBJ1-4, is DAMVIQNPRYQVTQFGKPVTLSCSQTLNHNVMYWYQQKSSQAPKLLFHYYDKDFNNEADTPDNFQSRRPNTSFCFLDIRSPGLGDTAMYLCATSRERLTNEKLFFGSGTQLSVL.

The chain employs TRBV10-2 and TRBJ1-5, with 8 bases identical to TRBD1. From germline, CDR1 is WSHSY and CDR2 SAAADI. The CDR3 extends over 13 amino acids. V gave up 4 bases and J gave up 4 bases; unmatched junction bases: 0. CDR3 nucleotide sequence: TGCGCCAGCAGTGGGACAGGGAATCAGCCCCAGCATTTT. Protein product: CASSGTGNQPQHF.

This clone was seen a single time. The chain couples TRBV18 to TRBJ2-5, with TRBD1 identical over 7 bases. The CDR3 consists of 15 residues. V lost 3 bases and J lost 1; bases outside the gene matches: 5. The germline V gene encodes CDR1 KGHSH and CDR2 LQKENI. CDR3 protein: CASSPNRGGQETQYF. CDR3 in DNA: TGTGCCAGCTCACCGAACAGGGGCGGCCAAGAGACCCAGTACTTC.

This chain connects TRBV27 to TRBJ2-4; possibly TRBD1 for D (6 bases). V lost 5 bases and J lost 0, with 23 bases in between. This CDR3 is 19 amino acids long. Germline CDR1 reads MNHEY; CDR2 reads SMNVEV (reference sequence). The DNA of the CDR3 is TGTGCCAGCAGTCATCCCGGGACATCCACAAGTCTAGCCAAAAACATTCAGTACTTC. This sequence encodes CASSHPGTSTSLAKNIQYF.

V and J are TRBV6-6 and TRBJ1-2; D not certain. CDR3 size: 15 residues. Germline V gene data show CDR1 as MNHNY and CDR2 as SVGAGI (reference sequence). Trimming pared 0 bases from V and 2 bases from J, leaving 10 bases between. The CDR3: CASSYSELMNYGYTF. CDR3 in DNA: TGTGCCAGCAGTTACTCGGAGTTAATGAACTATGGCTACACCTTC.

As DNA, the CDR3 is TGCGCCAGCAGCTCGGGACAGGGGAACACCGGGGAGCTGTTTTTT. It specifies CASSSGQGNTGELFF. V usage is TRBV4-3 and J usage is TRBJ2-2; TRBD1 agrees at 9 bases. CDR3 length: 15 residues. J was trimmed by 1 base and V by 5 bases; bases with no gene match: 2. CDR1 and CDR2 (germline): LGHNA, YSLEER.

The V call is TRBV3-1 (or the pseudogene TRBV3-2), the J call TRBJ1-3; D is possibly TRBD1 (5 bases). Germline-derived CDR1 and CDR2 are LGHDT and YNNKEL (reference sequence). V was cut by 1 base and J by 2 bases, with 12 bases left in between. The CDR3 is made up of 16 amino acids. The CDR3 DNA follows: TGTGCCAGCAGCCAAGGGGGCTGGGGTACTGGAAACACCATATATTTT. It encodes CASSQGGWGTGNTIYF.

The V gene is TRBV5-1, the J gene TRBJ2-6, with D maybe TRBD1 (6 bases). The CDR3 runs to 21 residues. V dropped 0 bases and J dropped 0 bases, with 22 bases sitting between them. CDR1 is SGHRS and CDR2 is YFSETQ in the germline V gene. This chain's CDR3 is CASSLDGFIRTASSGANVLTF. In DNA form, the CDR3 reads TGCGCCAGCAGCTTGGATGGATTCATTCGGACAGCCAGCTCTGGGGCCAACGTCCTGACTTTC.

The rearrangement joins TRBV18 to TRBJ2-7; perhaps TRBD1 as D (5 bases). This CDR3 has 13 amino acids. The V gene lost 6 bases and the J gene lost 3 bases, with 12 bases spanning the gap. Germline lookup yields CDR1 KGHSH and CDR2 LQKENI. The CDR3: CASSADSFYEQYF. CDR3 DNA sequence: TGTGCCAGCTCGGCAGACAGTTTCTACGAGCAGTACTTC.

This chain connects TRBV19 to TRBJ2-2; D is possibly TRBD2 (5 bases). The CDR3 spans 14 residues. Germline CDR1 and CDR2: LNHDA and SQIVND (reference sequence). V shed 6 bases and J shed 1 base, with 9 bases lying between them. The CDR3 nucleotides read TGTGCCAGTAGGGCACGGGAGAACACCGGGGAGCTGTTTTTT. Protein: CASRARENTGELFF.